The sequence of this T cell receptor (beta chain) was determined in a study of cytomegalovirus exposure and HLA in healthy donors. Study conclusions and caveats: Apart from CMV serostatus, no immune exposure information was available.

Primers for the PCR totalled 60 Vbeta and 13 Jbeta. Method: immunoSEQ multiplex PCR; TCRdb's copy keeps in-frame clones and lacks some. This sample has about 140,000 clones; 60% to 80% occur once, and the top ten carry around 1.5%. This clone was seen only a few times. No antigen is known for it. The sequence was obtained from a female donor in good health and CMV-seronegative. The sequencing input was PBMCs.

CDR3 DNA: TGTGCCAGCAGCTTACTAGGTCACACCGGGGAGCTGTTTTTT. Translating gives CASSLLGHTGELFF. The chain employs TRBV7-3 and TRBJ2-2; no firm D call. Trimming removed 2 bases from V and 3 bases from J, with 7 bases in between. In germline, CDR1 is SGHTA, CDR2 FQGTGA. The CDR3 has 14 amino acids.